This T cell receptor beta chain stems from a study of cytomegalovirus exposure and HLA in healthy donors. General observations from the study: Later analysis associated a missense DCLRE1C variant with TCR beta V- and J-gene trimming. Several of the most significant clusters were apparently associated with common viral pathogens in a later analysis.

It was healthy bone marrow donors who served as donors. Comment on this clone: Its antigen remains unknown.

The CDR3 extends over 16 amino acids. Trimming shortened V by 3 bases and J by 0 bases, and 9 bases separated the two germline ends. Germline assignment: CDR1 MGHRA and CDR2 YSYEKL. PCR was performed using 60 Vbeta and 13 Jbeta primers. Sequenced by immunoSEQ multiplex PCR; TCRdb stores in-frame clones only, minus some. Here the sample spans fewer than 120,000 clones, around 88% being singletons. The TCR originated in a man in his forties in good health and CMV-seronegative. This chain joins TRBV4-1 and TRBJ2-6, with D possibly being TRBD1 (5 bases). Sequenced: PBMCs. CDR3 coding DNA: TGCGCCAGCAGCCAGGCAACAGGCTCTGGGGCCAACGTCCTGACTTTC. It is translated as CASSQATGSGANVLTF.